One sample yielded the 5 T cell receptor beta chains listed below, sequenced in a study of blood T cell repertoires in COVID-19. The table came from immunoSEQ multiplex PCR; TCRdb's copy has only in-frame clones and leaves some out. Here the sample spans around 70,000 clones, about 80% being singletons. The sequencing input was peripheral blood. The origin of the receptors is a human donor in a cohort sampled during active COVID-19.

This sequence joins TRBV5-5 and TRBJ2-7, with TRBD2 identical over 7 bases. CDR1 SGHKS and CDR2 YYEKEE come from the germline V gene (reference sequence). The length of the CDR3 is 15 residues. The V segment lost 4 bases and the J segment 7 bases; nucleotides outside the gene matches: 14. This CDR3 reads CASSQRSGGFVEQYF. DNA of the CDR3: TGTGCCAGCAGCCAGCGATCCGGGGGGTTTGTTGAGCAGTACTTC.

The chain carries TRBV5-4 and TRBJ2-1; possibly TRBD1 for D (6 bases). Germline CDR1 reads SGHNT; CDR2 reads YYREEE (reference sequence). V dropped 3 bases and J dropped 5 bases, with 15 bases sitting between them. This CDR3 has 15 residues. The chain's CDR3 is CASSWGKGVNNEQFF. The CDR3 DNA reads TGTGCCAGCAGCTGGGGGAAGGGGGTGAACAATGAGCAGTTCTTC.

The chain joins TRBV6-2 or TRBV6-3 to TRBJ1-4, with TRBD1 matching over 7 bases. Germline CDR1 reads MNHEY; CDR2 reads SVGEGT. The V segment lost 5 bases and the J segment 14 bases; nucleotides outside the gene matches: 17. The CDR3 is made up of 15 amino acids. The CDR3 spells CASSPNMSLGQKLFF. CDR3 coding DNA: TGTGCCAGCAGTCCCAATATGAGCTTGGGACAGAAGCTGTTTTTT.

This clone has only a few counts. This chain uses TRBV6-2 or TRBV6-3 with TRBJ2-7, with 7 positions matching TRBD1. V lost 5 bases and J lost 5; bases outside the gene matches: 12. Per the germline V gene, CDR1 is MNHEY and CDR2 is SVGEGT. This CDR3 spans 15 amino acids. In DNA form, the CDR3 reads TGTGCCAGCAGTAGCTCCGACAGGGATCTCCACGAGCAGTACTTC. Its protein product is CASSSSDRDLHEQYF.

The genes are TRBV5-6 and TRBJ2-7; tentatively, D is TRBD1 (6 bases). Germline assignment: CDR1 SGHDT and CDR2 YYEEEE. Trimming pared 0 bases from V and 0 bases from J, leaving 16 bases between. CDR3 length equals 17 residues. The CDR3, as DNA: TGTGCCAGCAGCTTGGAGGGACAAGCCGAATTCTCCTACGAGCAGTACTTC. As protein: CASSLEGQAEFSYEQYF.